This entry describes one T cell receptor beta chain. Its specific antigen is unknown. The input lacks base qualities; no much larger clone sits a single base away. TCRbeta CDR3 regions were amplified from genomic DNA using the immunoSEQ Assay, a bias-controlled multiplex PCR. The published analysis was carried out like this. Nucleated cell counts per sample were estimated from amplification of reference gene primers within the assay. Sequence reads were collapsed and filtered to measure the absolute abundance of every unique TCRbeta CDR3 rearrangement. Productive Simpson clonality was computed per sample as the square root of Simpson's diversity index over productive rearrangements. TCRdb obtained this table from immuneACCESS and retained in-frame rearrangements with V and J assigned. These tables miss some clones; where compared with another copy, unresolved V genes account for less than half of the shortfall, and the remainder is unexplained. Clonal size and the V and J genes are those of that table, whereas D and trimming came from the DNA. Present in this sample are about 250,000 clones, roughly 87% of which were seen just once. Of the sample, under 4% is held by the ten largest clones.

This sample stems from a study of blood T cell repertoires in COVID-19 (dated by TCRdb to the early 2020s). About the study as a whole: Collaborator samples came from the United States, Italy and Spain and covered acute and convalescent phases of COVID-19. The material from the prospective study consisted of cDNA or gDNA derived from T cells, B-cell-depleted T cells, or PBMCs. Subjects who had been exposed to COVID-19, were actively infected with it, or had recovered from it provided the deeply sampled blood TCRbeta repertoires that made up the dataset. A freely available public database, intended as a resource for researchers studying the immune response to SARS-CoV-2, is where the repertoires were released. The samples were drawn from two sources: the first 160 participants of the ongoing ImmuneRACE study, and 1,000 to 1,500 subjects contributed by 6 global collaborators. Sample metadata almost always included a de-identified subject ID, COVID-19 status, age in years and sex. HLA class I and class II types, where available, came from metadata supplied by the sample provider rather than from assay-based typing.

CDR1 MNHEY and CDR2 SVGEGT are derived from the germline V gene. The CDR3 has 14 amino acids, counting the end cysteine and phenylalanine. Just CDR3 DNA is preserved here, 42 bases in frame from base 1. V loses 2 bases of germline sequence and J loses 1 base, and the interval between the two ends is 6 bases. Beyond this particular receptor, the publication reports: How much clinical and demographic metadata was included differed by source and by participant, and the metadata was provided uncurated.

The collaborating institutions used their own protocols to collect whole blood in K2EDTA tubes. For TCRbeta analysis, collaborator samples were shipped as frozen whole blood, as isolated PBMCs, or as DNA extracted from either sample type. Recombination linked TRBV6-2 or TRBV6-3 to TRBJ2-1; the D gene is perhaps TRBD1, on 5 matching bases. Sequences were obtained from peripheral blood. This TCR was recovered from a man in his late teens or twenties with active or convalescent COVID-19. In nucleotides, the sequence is TGTGCCAGCAGTTACAGGACATCCTACAATGAGCAGTTCTTC. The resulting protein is CASSYRTSYNEQFF.